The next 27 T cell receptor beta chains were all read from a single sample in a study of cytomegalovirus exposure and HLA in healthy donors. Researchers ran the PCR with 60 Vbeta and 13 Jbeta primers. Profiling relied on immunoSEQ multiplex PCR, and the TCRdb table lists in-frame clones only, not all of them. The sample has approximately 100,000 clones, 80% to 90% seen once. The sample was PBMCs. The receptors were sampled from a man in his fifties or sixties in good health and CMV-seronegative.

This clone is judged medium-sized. The CDR3 spells CASSVGQGLSSYNEQFF. CDR3 nucleotide sequence: TGTGCCAGCAGTGTGGGACAGGGATTGAGCTCCTACAATGAGCAGTTCTTC. V is TRBV6-1 and J is TRBJ2-1; 9 nucleotides align to TRBD1. Germline V gives CDR1 MNHNS, CDR2 SASEGT. After removal of 4 bases from V and 0 bases from J, the junction contained 7 bases not matched to a gene. This CDR3 has 17 residues.

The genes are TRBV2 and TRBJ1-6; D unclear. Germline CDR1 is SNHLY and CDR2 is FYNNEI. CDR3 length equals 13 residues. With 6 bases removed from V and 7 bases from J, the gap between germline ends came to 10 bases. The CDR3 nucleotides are TGTGCCAGCAGACCCGAGATGAATTCACCCCTCCACTTT. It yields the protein CASRPEMNSPLHF.

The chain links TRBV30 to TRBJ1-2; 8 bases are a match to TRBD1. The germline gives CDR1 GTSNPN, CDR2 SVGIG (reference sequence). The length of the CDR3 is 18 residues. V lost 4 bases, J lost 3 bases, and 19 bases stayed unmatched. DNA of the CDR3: TGTGCCTGGAAGCTTATGCCCGCCGCAGGGGGCTCCGACTATGGCTACACCTTC. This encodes CAWKLMPAAGGSDYGYTF.

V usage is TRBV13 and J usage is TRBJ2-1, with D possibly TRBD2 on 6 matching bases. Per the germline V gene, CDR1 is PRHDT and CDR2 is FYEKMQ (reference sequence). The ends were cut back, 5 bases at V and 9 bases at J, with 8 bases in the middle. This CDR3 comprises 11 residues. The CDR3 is CASSPRGEQFF. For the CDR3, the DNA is TGTGCCAGCAGCCCGCGGGGTGAGCAGTTCTTC.

CDR3 residues: CASISSRAYTEAFF. In DNA, the CDR3 is TGTGCCAGCATTAGTTCCAGGGCGTACACTGAAGCTTTCTTT. The V call is TRBV6-1, the J call TRBJ1-1, with D possibly being TRBD1 (5 bases). Trimming removed 7 bases at V and 3 bases at J, with 15 bases between. The CDR3 covers 14 residues. The germline gives CDR1 MNHNS, CDR2 SASEGT.

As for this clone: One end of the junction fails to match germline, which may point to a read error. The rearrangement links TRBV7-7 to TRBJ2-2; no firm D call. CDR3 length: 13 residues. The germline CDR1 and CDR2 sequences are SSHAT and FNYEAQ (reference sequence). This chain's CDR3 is CASSLSGPGELFF. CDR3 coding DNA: TGTGCTAGCAGCTTAAGTGGCCCCGGGGAGCTGTTTTTT. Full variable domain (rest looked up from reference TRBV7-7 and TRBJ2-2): GAGVSQSPRYKVTKRGQDVTLRCDPISSHATLYWYQQALGQGPEFLTYFNYEAQPDKSGLPSDRFSAERPEGSISTLTIQRTEQRDSAMYRCASSLSGPGELFFGEGSRLTVL.

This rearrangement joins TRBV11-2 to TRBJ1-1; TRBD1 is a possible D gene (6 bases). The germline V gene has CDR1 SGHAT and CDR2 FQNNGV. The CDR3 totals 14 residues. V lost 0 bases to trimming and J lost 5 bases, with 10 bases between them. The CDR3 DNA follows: TGTGCCAGCAGCTTAGAGGGGGGGCTAACTGAAGCTTTCTTT. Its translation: CASSLEGGLTEAFF.

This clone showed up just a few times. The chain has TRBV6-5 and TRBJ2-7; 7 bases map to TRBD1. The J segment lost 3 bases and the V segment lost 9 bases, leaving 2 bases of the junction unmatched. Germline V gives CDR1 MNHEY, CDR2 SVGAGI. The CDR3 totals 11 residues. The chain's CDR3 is CASRQGYEQYF. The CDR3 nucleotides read TGTGCCAGTCGACAGGGCTACGAGCAGTACTTC.

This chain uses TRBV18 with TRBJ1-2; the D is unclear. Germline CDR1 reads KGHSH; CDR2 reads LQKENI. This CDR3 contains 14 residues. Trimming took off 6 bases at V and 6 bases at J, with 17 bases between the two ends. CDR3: CASSRDPGEDGYTF. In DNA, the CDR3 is TGTGCCAGCTCCCGAGACCCGGGTGAGGATGGCTACACCTTC. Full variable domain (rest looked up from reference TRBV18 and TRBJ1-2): NAGVMQNPRHLVRRRGQEARLRCSPMKGHSHVYWYRQLPEEGLKFMVYLQKENIIDESGMPKERFSAEFPKEGPSILRIQQVVRGDSAAYFCASSRDPGEDGYTFGSGTRLTVV.

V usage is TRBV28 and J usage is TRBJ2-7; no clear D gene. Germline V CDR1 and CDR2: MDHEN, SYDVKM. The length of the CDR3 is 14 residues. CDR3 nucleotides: TGTGTCAGCAGTATCAGGAACCGGCGCTACGAGCAGTACGTC. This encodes CVSSIRNRRYEQYV.

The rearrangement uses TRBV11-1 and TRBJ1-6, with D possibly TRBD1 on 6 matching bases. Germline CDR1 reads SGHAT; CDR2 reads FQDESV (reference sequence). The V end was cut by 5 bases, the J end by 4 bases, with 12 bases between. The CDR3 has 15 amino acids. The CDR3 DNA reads TGTGCCAGCAGCCTGGGACACACTTATAATTCACCCCTCCACTTT. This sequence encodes CASSLGHTYNSPLHF.

The DNA of the CDR3 is TGTGCCAGCAGTGAAGCTCTGGGCCTAAATCAGCCCCAGCATTTT. This sequence encodes CASSEALGLNQPQHF. The chain carries TRBV6-1 and TRBJ1-5; no definite D call. V was clipped by 0 bases and J by 4 bases, with 10 bases between them. The CDR3 length is 15 residues. Germline loops: CDR1 MNHNS, CDR2 SASEGT.

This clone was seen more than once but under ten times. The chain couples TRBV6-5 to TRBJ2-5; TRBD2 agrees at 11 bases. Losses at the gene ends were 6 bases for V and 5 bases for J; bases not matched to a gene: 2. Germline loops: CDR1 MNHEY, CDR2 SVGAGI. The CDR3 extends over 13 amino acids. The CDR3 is CASRTSGDETQYF. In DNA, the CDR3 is TGTGCCAGCAGGACTAGCGGGGATGAGACCCAGTACTTC.

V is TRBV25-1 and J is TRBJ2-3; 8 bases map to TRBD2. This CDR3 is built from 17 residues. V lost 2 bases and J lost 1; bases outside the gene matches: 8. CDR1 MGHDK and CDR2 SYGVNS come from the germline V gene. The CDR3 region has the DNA TGTGCCAGCAGTGAACCGCCGGGGCGGGGGGGCACAGATACGCAGTATTTT. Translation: CASSEPPGRGGTDTQYF.

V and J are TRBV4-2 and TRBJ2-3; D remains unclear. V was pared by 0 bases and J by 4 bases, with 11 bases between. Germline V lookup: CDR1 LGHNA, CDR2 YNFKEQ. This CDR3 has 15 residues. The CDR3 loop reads CASSQDLGLADTQYF. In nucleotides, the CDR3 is TGTGCCAGCAGCCAAGATCTAGGCCTCGCAGATACGCAGTATTTT.

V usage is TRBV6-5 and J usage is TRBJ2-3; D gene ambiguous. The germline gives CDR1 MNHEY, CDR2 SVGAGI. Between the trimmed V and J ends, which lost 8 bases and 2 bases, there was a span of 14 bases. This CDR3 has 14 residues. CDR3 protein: CASAQDLVTDTQYF. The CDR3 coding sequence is TGTGCCAGCGCCCAGGATCTTGTCACAGATACGCAGTATTTT.

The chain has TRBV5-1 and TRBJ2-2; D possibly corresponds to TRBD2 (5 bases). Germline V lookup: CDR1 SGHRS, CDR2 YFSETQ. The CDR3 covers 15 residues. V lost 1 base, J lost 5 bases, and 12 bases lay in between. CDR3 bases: TGCGCCAGCAGCTTGACAGCGAGCGGAACCGGGGAGCTGTTTTTT. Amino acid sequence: CASSLTASGTGELFF.

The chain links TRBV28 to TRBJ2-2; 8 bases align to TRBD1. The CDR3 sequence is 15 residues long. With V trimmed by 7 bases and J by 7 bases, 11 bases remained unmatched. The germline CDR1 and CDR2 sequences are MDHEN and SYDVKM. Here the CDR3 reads CASIPDRVHSGELFF. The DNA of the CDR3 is TGTGCCAGCATCCCGGACAGGGTTCATAGCGGGGAGCTGTTTTTT.

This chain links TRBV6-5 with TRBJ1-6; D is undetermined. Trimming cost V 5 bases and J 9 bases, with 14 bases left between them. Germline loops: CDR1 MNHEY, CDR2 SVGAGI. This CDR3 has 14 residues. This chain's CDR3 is CASSQEGYFSPLHF. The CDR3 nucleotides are TGTGCCAGCAGTCAAGAGGGTTATTTTTCACCCCTCCACTTT.

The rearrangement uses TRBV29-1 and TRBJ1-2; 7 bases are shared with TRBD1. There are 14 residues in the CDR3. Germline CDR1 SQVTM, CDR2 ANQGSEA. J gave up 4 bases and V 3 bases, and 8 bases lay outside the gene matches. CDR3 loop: CSVDLRTGTYGYTF. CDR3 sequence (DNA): TGCAGCGTTGATCTAAGGACAGGCACCTATGGCTACACCTTC.

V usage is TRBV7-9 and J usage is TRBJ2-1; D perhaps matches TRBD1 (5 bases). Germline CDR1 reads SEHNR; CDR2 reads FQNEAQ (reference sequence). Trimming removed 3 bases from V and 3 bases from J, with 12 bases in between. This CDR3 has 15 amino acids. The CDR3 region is CASSFRQSNYNEQFF. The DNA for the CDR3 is TGTGCCAGCAGCTTCAGACAGAGTAACTACAATGAGCAGTTCTTC.

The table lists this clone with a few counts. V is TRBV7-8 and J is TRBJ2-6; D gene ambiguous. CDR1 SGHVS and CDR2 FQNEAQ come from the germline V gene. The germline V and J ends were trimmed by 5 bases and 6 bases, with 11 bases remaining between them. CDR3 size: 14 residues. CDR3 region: CASSQSRSANVLTF. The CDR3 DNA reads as TGTGCCAGCAGCCAATCCCGGTCGGCCAACGTCCTGACTTTC. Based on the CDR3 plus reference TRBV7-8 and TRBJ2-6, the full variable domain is GAGVSQSPRYKVAKRGQDVALRCDPISGHVSLFWYQQALGQGPEFLTYFQNEAQLDKSGLPSDRFFAERPEGSVSTLKIQRTQQEDSAVYLCASSQSRSANVLTFGAGSRLTVL.

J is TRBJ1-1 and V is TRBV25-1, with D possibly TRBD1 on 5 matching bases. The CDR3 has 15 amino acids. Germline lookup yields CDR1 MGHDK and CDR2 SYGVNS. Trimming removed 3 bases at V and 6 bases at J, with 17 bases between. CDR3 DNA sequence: TGTGCCAGCAGTGATTGGGACGGCGGGGTGGCTGAAGCTTTCTTT. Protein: CASSDWDGGVAEAFF.

The CDR3, as DNA: TGTGCCAGCAGCTTAACGGCTGAAGCTTTCTTT. Translated, it gives CASSLTAEAFF. This chain joins TRBV7-9 and TRBJ1-1; D is uncertain. CDR3 size: 11 residues. CDR1 and CDR2 from the germline V gene are SEHNR and FQNEAQ (reference sequence). Trimming left V 2 bases short and J 6 bases short, with 4 bases between. Together with reference TRBV7-9 and TRBJ1-1, the CDR3 gives the full variable domain: DTGVSQNPRHKITKRGQNVTFRCDPISEHNRLYWYRQTLGQGPEFLTYFQNEAQLEKSRLLSDRFSAERPKGSFSTLEIQRTEQGDSAMYLCASSLTAEAFFGQGTRLTVV.

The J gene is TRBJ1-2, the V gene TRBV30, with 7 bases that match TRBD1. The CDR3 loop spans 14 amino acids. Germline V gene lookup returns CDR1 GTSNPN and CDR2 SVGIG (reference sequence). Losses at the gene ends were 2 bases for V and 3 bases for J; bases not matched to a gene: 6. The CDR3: CAWSPGQTYYGYTF. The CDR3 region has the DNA TGTGCCTGGAGTCCGGGACAGACCTACTATGGCTACACCTTC.

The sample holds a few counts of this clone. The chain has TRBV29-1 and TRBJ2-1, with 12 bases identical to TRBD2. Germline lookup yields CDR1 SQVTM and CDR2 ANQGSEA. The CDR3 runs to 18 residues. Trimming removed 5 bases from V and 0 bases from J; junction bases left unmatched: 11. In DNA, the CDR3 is TGCAGCGTTTCCGGGACTAGCGGGTCTTACAGCTCCTACAATGAGCAGTTCTTC. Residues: CSVSGTSGSYSSYNEQFF.

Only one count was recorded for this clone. CDR3 in DNA: TGTGCAAGTCGCTGGGGAAACGTTCGGGGGGGAAACACCGGGGAGCTGTTTTTT. Translating it yields CASRWGNVRGGNTGELFF. The V gene is TRBV12-2, the J gene TRBJ2-2; TRBD2, as called in the table, went unchecked against the DNA. TRBV12-2 is labeled a pseudogene. The CDR3 loop spans 18 amino acids.